Listed below are T cell receptor beta chains from one sample, sequenced in a study of neurological immune-mediated disorders. TCRdb used MiXCR to reprocess the 5' RACE reads, holding one entry per CDR3 protein. Of around 53,000 distinct CDR3 sequences listed, 4% to 5.5% are singletons. Sequenced material: PBMCs. Source of these receptors: a man aged 50-59 years with multiple sclerosis. Each CDR3 is given with its conserved first and last residue. The D gene is left open where the match is weak. Not all rows give a size; the values are once, few, many and, for expanded clones, a class.

cdr3_length d_call clone_size j_call v_call cdr3_aa cdr3_nt
14 . . TRBJ2-1 TRBV9 CASSVDADYNEQFF TGTGCCAGCAGCGTAGATGCAGATTACAATGAGCAGTTCTTC
15 . many TRBJ2-7 TRBV29-1 CSVEVQAQRNYEQYF TGCAGCGTTGAGGTGCAGGCCCAGCGGAATTACGAGCAGTACTTC
16 . many TRBJ2-5 TRBV18 CASSPERLGVGETQYF TGTGCCAGCTCACCAGAACGGCTAGGGGTCGGAGAGACCCAGTACTTC
15 . many TRBJ2-7 TRBV11-2 CASSVVGRLRDEQYF TGTGCCAGCAGCGTAGTGGGGCGACTAAGGGACGAGCAGTACTTC
16 TRBD1 many TRBJ2-2 TRBV5-4 CASSPQTGGSTGELFF TGTGCCAGCAGCCCACAGACAGGGGGCTCCACCGGGGAGCTGTTTTTT
15 . many TRBJ1-3 TRBV3-1 CASSQAAFSGNTIYF TGTGCCAGCAGCCAAGCCGCATTCTCTGGAAACACCATATATTTT
15 . many TRBJ1-4 TRBV29-1 CSVQESAATNEKLFF TGCAGCGTACAGGAGTCAGCGGCAACTAATGAAAAACTGTTTTTT
15 TRBD1 many TRBJ1-2 TRBV28 CASSFRGQGNYGYTF TGTGCCAGCAGTTTCCGGGGACAGGGTAACTATGGCTACACCTTC
14 . few TRBJ1-5 TRBV5-6 CASSHYRERGPQHF TGTGCCAGCAGCCACTACCGGGAACGAGGGCCCCAGCATTTT
16 TRBD1 many TRBJ2-1 TRBV5-1 CASSLVLDRGINEQFF TGCGCCAGCAGCTTGGTACTGGACAGGGGGATCAATGAGCAGTTCTTC
16 . many TRBJ2-7 TRBV7-8 CASSLYTAGKKAEQYF TGTGCCAGCAGCTTATATACGGCGGGGAAAAAAGCGGAGCAGTACTTC
15 . many TRBJ1-1 TRBV21-1 CASSLSGGTYTEAFF TGTGCCAGCTCTCTTTCGGGGGGGACCTACACTGAAGCTTTCTTT
16 TRBD1 many TRBJ2-6 TRBV7-6 CAVDRGPLSGANVLTF TGTGCCGTAGACAGGGGCCCGCTCTCTGGGGCCAACGTCCTGACTTTC
12 . . TRBJ2-2 TRBV2 CASSSTTGELFF TGTGCCAGCAGTAGTACCACCGGGGAGCTGTTTTTT
14 . many TRBJ2-7 TRBV18 CASSQGTPTGEQYF TGTGCCAGCTCACAAGGGACGCCGACAGGCGAGCAGTACTTC
14 . many TRBJ2-5 TRBV5-6 CASSPAAAQETQYF TGTGCCAGCAGCCCGGCGGCAGCACAAGAGACCCAGTACTTC
14 . . TRBJ1-2 TRBV2 CASSDGETRNGYTF TGTGCCAGCAGTGATGGCGAGACTCGAAATGGCTACACCTTC
15 . many TRBJ2-5 TRBV5-1 CASSWEKVDQETQYF TGCGCCAGCAGCTGGGAGAAGGTTGACCAAGAGACCCAGTACTTC
13 . many TRBJ2-5 TRBV24-1 CATSDAGYETQYF TGTGCCACCAGTGATGCAGGGTACGAGACCCAGTACTTC
14 TRBD2 many TRBJ2-1 TRBV20-1 CSATGTSEYNEQFF TGCAGTGCTACCGGGACTAGCGAATACAATGAGCAGTTCTTC
18 TRBD2 many TRBJ2-1 TRBV5-1 CASSPQGLAGGGYNEQFF TGCGCCAGCAGCCCCCAAGGACTAGCGGGAGGTGGCTACAATGAGCAGTTCTTC
14 . many TRBJ2-3 TRBV28 CASSLSWGGDTQYF TGTGCCAGCAGTCTGAGCTGGGGTGGAGATACGCAGTATTTT
13 . . TRBJ1-1 TRBV20-1 CSASGKMNTEAFF TGCAGTGCGTCGGGAAAGATGAACACTGAAGCTTTCTTT
15 . many TRBJ2-1 TRBV7-3 CASSLMGSGLGEQFF TGTGCCAGCAGCTTAATGGGGTCGGGGCTGGGTGAGCAGTTCTTC
15 TRBD1 many TRBJ1-4 TRBV29-1 CSAYTRDRGIEKLFF TGCAGCGCCTACACCCGGGACAGGGGGATTGAAAAACTGTTTTTT
13 TRBD1 many TRBJ1-1 TRBV7-2 CASSVGQAPEAFF TGTGCCAGCAGCGTAGGACAGGCCCCTGAAGCTTTCTTT
13 . many TRBJ1-2 TRBV14 CASSQDRRYGYTF TGTGCCAGCAGCCAAGACAGGCGCTATGGCTACACCTTC
18 . many TRBJ2-3 TRBV28 CASSDMTGAGTSTDTQYF TGTGCCAGCAGTGACATGACAGGAGCGGGAACCTCCACAGATACGCAGTATTTT
13 TRBD1 many TRBJ2-5 TRBV12-3/TRBV12-4 CASTWTGLETQYF TGTGCCAGCACGTGGACAGGGCTGGAGACCCAGTACTTC
15 . many TRBJ2-2 TRBV20-1 CSAREAPAKAGELFF TGCAGTGCTAGAGAGGCCCCGGCAAAGGCCGGGGAGCTGTTTTTT
16 TRBD2 many TRBJ2-3 TRBV27 CASSSPSSGTLLAQYF TGTGCCAGCAGTTCACCTTCTAGCGGGACCCTATTGGCGCAGTATTTT
13 . many TRBJ2-5 TRBV5-1 CASSLLGGETQYF TGCGCCAGCAGCTTGTTGGGGGGAGAGACCCAGTACTTC
14 TRBD1 many TRBJ1-6 TRBV6-1 CASSDRGTDSPLNF TGTGCCAGCAGCGACAGGGGGACGGATTCACCCCTCAACTTT
14 TRBD1 many TRBJ1-2 TRBV12-3/TRBV12-4 CASSLRQGGQGYTF TGTGCCAGCAGTTTAAGACAGGGGGGACAGGGCTACACCTTC
15 TRBD2 . TRBJ2-7 TRBV10-3 CAIRATSGGSYEQYF TGTGCCATCAGAGCAACTAGCGGCGGCTCCTACGAGCAGTACTTC
14 TRBD1 few TRBJ2-1 TRBV5-1 CASSLWDSYNEQFF TGCGCCAGCAGCTTGTGGGACAGCTACAATGAGCAGTTCTTC
12 TRBD2 many TRBJ2-3 TRBV20-1 CSARLAGDTQYF TGCAGTGCTAGACTAGCGGGGGATACGCAGTATTTT